This entry lists 13 T cell receptor beta chains sequenced from one sample in a study of Graves' ophthalmopathy and Graves' hyperthyroidism. The study amplified TCR beta CDR3 regions using RNA transcripts. A first-round RT-PCR used HTBI primers, followed by a second-round multiplex PCR. TCRdb re-analysed the multiplex PCR reads in MiXCR, keeping a single row per CDR3 protein. The table lists around 670,000 distinct CDR3 sequences, 35% to 50% of them singletons. Sequencing used peripheral blood. These TCRs come from an adult man with Graves' ophthalmopathy.

This clonotype was counted at least ten times. The chain carries TRBV9 and TRBJ1-2; D not resolved. Trimming took off 0 bases at V and 2 bases at J, with 11 bases between the two ends. The CDR3 totals 15 residues. Germline-derived CDR1 and CDR2 are SGDLS and YYNGEE. CDR3 sequence reads: CASSVGSGPNYGYTF. For the CDR3, the DNA is TGTGCCAGCAGCGTAGGGTCCGGACCAAACTATGGCTACACCTTC.

This clonotype occurred a few times. The chain couples TRBV2 to TRBJ2-5; no reliable D call. V lost 2 bases and J lost 2, with 3 bases in between. The CDR3 spans 12 residues. Germline loops: CDR1 SNHLY, CDR2 FYNNEI. The CDR3 spells CASSERQETQYF. The CDR3 coding sequence is TGTGCCAGCAGTGAACGGCAAGAGACCCAGTACTTC.

This clonotype was recorded at least ten times. This sequence joins TRBV2 and TRBJ1-1; D is ambiguous. Looked up from germline, CDR1 is SNHLY and CDR2 is FYNNEI. This CDR3 region has 14 residues. V was pared by 4 bases and J by 2 bases, with 11 bases between. DNA for the CDR3: TGTGCCAGCAGTGTTTGGACGGCCAACACTGAAGCTTTCTTT. Translated: CASSVWTANTEAFF.

The gene calls are TRBV6-6 and TRBJ1-4, with TRBD1 matching over 7 bases. The CDR3 is made up of 14 amino acids. J lost 10 bases, V lost 4 bases, and 9 bases had no gene match. The germline V gene encodes CDR1 MNHNY and CDR2 SVGAGI (reference sequence). CDR3 sequence: CASSFPRQGGKLFF. CDR3 nucleotide sequence: TGTGCCAGCAGTTTCCCGAGACAGGGAGGAAAACTGTTTTTT.

With respect to this clonotype: This clone may be a read error of a much larger clone one base away. The V gene is TRBV10-3, the J gene TRBJ2-2; a weak D match, TRBD2 (5 bases). The CDR3 contains 13 residues. Germline CDR1 and CDR2: ENHRY and SYGVKD. The CDR3 DNA sequence: TGTGCCACCAGTGAGATCGGGGACGGGGAGCTGTTTTTT. It translates to CATSEIGDGELFF.

The J gene is TRBJ1-6, the V gene TRBV19; the D is unclear. The CDR3 consists of 15 residues. V was shortened by 6 bases and J by 3 bases, with 12 bases between the two germline ends. CDR1 LNHDA and CDR2 SQIVND come from the germline V gene (reference sequence). The CDR3 loop is CASRSQPNYNSPLHF. The CDR3 bases are TGTGCCAGTAGGTCCCAGCCGAACTATAATTCACCCCTCCACTTT.

The chain employs TRBV29-1 and TRBJ2-5, with D tentatively TRBD1 (5 bases). Germline lookup yields CDR1 SQVTM and CDR2 ANQGSEA. Trimming cost V 6 bases and J 1 base, with 12 bases left between them. CDR3 length: 13 residues. The CDR3: CSVDGQSQETQYF. The CDR3 DNA follows: TGCAGCGTGGATGGACAAAGCCAAGAGACCCAGTACTTC.

The CDR3 loop reads CSLGGRGNTIYF. The CDR3 bases are TGCAGCTTAGGTGGGCGTGGAAACACCATATATTTT. The J gene is TRBJ1-3, the V gene TRBV29-1; D remains unclear. This CDR3 region has 12 residues. Germline V gives CDR1 SQVTM, CDR2 ANQGSEA. V shed 8 bases and J shed 3 bases, with 11 bases lying between them.

This chain connects TRBV7-2 to TRBJ1-4, with TRBD1 matching 7 bases. With 4 bases clipped from V and 8 bases from J, the junction kept 10 bases outside the gene matches. The CDR3 has 15 amino acids. Germline values: CDR1 SGHTA, CDR2 FQGNSA. CDR3 residues: CASSSTGVLGEKLFF. The CDR3 DNA sequence: TGTGCCAGCAGCTCCACAGGGGTTCTCGGCGAAAAACTGTTTTTT.

This clonotype was recorded once. This may come from a read error, since a much larger clone is one base off. The J gene is TRBJ2-5, the V gene TRBV10-3, with 9 bases identical to TRBD1. The V segment lost 8 bases and the J segment 4 bases; nucleotides outside the gene matches: 8. There are 14 residues in the CDR3. Germline CDR1 reads ENHRY; CDR2 reads SYGVKD. CDR3 in DNA: TGTGCCATCGGGGGGGACAGGGAAGCAGAGACCCAGTACTTC. This encodes CAIGGDREAETQYF.

The chain joins TRBV2 to TRBJ2-3; no clear D. V gave up 5 bases and J gave up 0 bases, with 15 bases separating them. This CDR3 spans 16 amino acids. The germline CDR1 and CDR2 sequences are SNHLY and FYNNEI. The CDR3 reads CASSYSPGSSTDTQYF. CDR3 bases: TGTGCCAGCAGTTACTCGCCGGGTTCTAGCACAGATACGCAGTATTTT.

This chain joins TRBV10-3 and TRBJ2-3; 7 positions agree with TRBD2. There are 14 residues in the CDR3. Germline trimming cut 7 bases from V and 4 bases from J; bases unmatched to any gene: 8. Germline V CDR1 and CDR2: ENHRY, SYGVKD. This CDR3 is CAINAGAGSDTQYF. CDR3 DNA: TGTGCCATCAATGCGGGAGCGGGGTCAGATACGCAGTATTTT.

In its sample, this clonotype was seen many times. This chain uses TRBV25-1 with TRBJ2-5; D may be TRBD2 (7 bases). Trimming removed 6 bases at V and 4 bases at J, with 12 bases between. CDR1 and CDR2 from the germline V gene are MGHDK and SYGVNS. CDR3 length: 13 residues. CDR3 sequence reads: CASRVGGPETQYF. CDR3 bases: TGTGCCAGCAGAGTCGGGGGGCCAGAGACCCAGTACTTC.